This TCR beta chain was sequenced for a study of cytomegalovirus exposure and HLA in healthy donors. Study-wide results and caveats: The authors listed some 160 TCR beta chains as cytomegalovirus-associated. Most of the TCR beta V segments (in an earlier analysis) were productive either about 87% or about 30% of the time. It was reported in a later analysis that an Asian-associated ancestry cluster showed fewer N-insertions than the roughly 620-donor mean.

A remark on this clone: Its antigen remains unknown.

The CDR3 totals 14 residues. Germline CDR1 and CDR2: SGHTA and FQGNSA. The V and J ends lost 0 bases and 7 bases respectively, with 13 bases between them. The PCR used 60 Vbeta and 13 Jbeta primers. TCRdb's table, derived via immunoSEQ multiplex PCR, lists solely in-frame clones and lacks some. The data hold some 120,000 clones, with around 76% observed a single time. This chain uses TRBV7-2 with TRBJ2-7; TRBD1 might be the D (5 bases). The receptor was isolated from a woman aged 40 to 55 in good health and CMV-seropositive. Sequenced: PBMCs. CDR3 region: CASSLAYRSLEQYF. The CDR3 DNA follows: TGTGCCAGCAGCTTAGCGTACAGGTCCTTGGAGCAGTACTTC.